This passage covers 21 T cell receptor beta chains from one sample sequenced in a study of T cell responses to AZD1222 COVID-19 vaccine. The data were produced by immunoSEQ multiplex PCR, yet TCRdb's version contains in-frame clones alone and is incomplete. The sample has about 100,000 clones, roughly 84% seen once. This specimen was peripheral blood, taken on day 0 of AZD1222 vaccination. The receptor source for this set is an adult in good health.

The V and J genes are TRBV27 and TRBJ1-2; D unclear. CDR1 and CDR2 from the germline V gene are MNHEY and SMNVEV (reference sequence). The germline V and J ends were trimmed by 5 bases and 2 bases, with 30 bases remaining between them. CDR3 length: 20 residues. The CDR3 DNA reads TGTGCCAGCAGTCTTGGTAGATCGGTGGCAACACCTCACGAAAACTATGGCTACACCTTC. Translated, it gives CASSLGRSVATPHENYGYTF.

The gene calls are TRBV18 and TRBJ1-1; D is ambiguous. Trimming stripped 1 base from V and 4 bases from J, with 10 bases between. The CDR3 sequence is 14 residues long. CDR1 and CDR2 (germline): KGHSH, LQKENI. The CDR3 region has the DNA TGTGCCAGCTCACCACAAGAGGTCAGCACTGAAGCTTTCTTT. Its translation is CASSPQEVSTEAFF.

The chain couples TRBV28 to TRBJ2-2; 10 nucleotides line up with TRBD2. Germline CDR1 reads MDHEN; CDR2 reads SYDVKM. J lost 6 bases, V lost 6 bases, and 13 bases had no gene match. The CDR3 is 17 residues long. This chain's CDR3 is CASSPYGSGGSAGELFF. CDR3 bases: TGTGCCAGCAGCCCCTATGGTAGCGGGGGGAGCGCCGGGGAGCTGTTTTTT.

This clone is medium-sized (0.01 to 0.1%) within its sample. The rearrangement joins TRBV2 to TRBJ1-1; no clear D gene. The CDR3 length is 14 residues. With 4 bases removed from V and 1 base from J, the gap between germline ends came to 10 bases. Germline V gene sequence: CDR1 SNHLY, CDR2 FYNNEI. The CDR3 here is CASSVTLGNTEAFF. The CDR3 coding sequence is TGTGCCAGCAGTGTTACGTTAGGGAACACTGAAGCTTTCTTT. Supplemented by reference TRBV2 and TRBJ1-1, the full variable domain reads EPEVTQTPSHQVTQMGQEVILRCVPISNHLYFYWYRQILGQKVEFLVSFYNNEISEKSEIFDDQFSVERPDGSNFTLKIRSTKLEDSAMYFCASSVTLGNTEAFFGQGTRLTVV.

The chain employs TRBV18 and TRBJ1-3; the match to TRBD1 covers 7 bases. From germline, CDR1 is KGHSH and CDR2 LQKENI. This CDR3 comprises 16 residues. V dropped 3 bases and J dropped 0; count of bases not matched to a gene: 5. CDR3: CASSPRQGGSGNTIYF. The CDR3, as DNA: TGTGCCAGCTCACCTAGACAGGGCGGCTCTGGAAACACCATATATTTT.

V usage is TRBV28 and J usage is TRBJ2-1; no reliable D call. The CDR3 is 11 amino acids. The germline V gene has CDR1 MDHEN and CDR2 SYDVKM. V dropped 3 bases and J dropped 3 bases, with 0 bases sitting between them. This CDR3 is CASSFYNEQFF. DNA for the CDR3: TGTGCCAGCAGTTTCTACAATGAGCAGTTCTTC.

This clone was detected only a few times. J is TRBJ2-3 and V is TRBV27; TRBD2 matches 9 bases. CDR1 and CDR2 from the germline V gene are MNHEY and SMNVEV (reference sequence). The CDR3 runs 15 residues. Unmatched junction bases numbered 6, after V lost 4 bases and J lost 4 bases. CDR3 region: CASSSPAGGADTQYF. The CDR3 nucleotides read TGTGCCAGCAGTTCACCAGCGGGGGGTGCAGATACGCAGTATTTT.

This clone was recorded a few times. The chain couples TRBV4-1 to TRBJ1-2, with TRBD1 identical over 7 bases. Germline loops: CDR1 MGHRA, CDR2 YSYEKL. There are 15 residues in the CDR3. The trim removed 2 bases at V and 5 bases at J, leaving 8 bases unmatched. The CDR3 loop reads CASSQPQGVFYGYTF. DNA for the CDR3: TGCGCCAGCAGCCAACCTCAGGGGGTTTTTTATGGCTACACCTTC.

The chain has TRBV7-2 and TRBJ2-4; 8 positions agree with TRBD1. This CDR3 contains 16 residues. Germline V CDR1 and CDR2: SGHTA, FQGNSA. The V segment lost 6 bases and the J segment 2 bases; nucleotides outside the gene matches: 9. The CDR3 bases are TGTGCCAGCAGTACCGGGACAGGCACTTCCAAAAACATTCAGTACTTC. Residues: CASSTGTGTSKNIQYF.

This chain uses TRBV4-2 with TRBJ2-1; unclear D gene. CDR1 is LGHNA, CDR2 YNFKEQ, per germline. The V gene lost 1 base and the J gene lost 0 bases, with 4 bases spanning the gap. This CDR3 is built from 14 residues. The CDR3 loop reads CASSQGGSYNEQFF. The CDR3 DNA reads as TGTGCCAGCAGCCAAGGGGGCTCCTACAATGAGCAGTTCTTC.

This clone was seen once. The chain couples TRBV4-2 to TRBJ1-1, with unresolved D. The germline CDR1 and CDR2 sequences are LGHNA and YNFKEQ. This CDR3 has 13 residues. V was cut by 0 bases and J by 1 base, with 3 bases left in between. DNA for the CDR3: TGTGCCAGCAGCCAAGAACAGAACACTGAAGCTTTCTTT. Amino acid sequence: CASSQEQNTEAFF.

This chain connects TRBV10-3 to TRBJ2-3, with D perhaps matching TRBD2 (6 bases). In germline, CDR1 is ENHRY, CDR2 SYGVKD. The CDR3 sequence is 16 residues long. V lost 0 bases and J lost 4, with 14 bases in between. The CDR3 coding sequence is TGTGCCATCAGTGAGTCGACCGGGGGACGGTCAGATACGCAGTATTTT. Amino acid sequence: CAISESTGGRSDTQYF.

The gene calls are TRBV19 and TRBJ1-1; weak D call: TRBD1 (6 bases). The length of the CDR3 is 15 residues. Per the germline V gene, CDR1 is LNHDA and CDR2 is SQIVND (reference sequence). Trimming stripped 6 bases from V and 0 bases from J, with 14 bases between. The DNA for the CDR3 is TGTGCCAGTAGCAAACACAGGGCGATGAACACTGAAGCTTTCTTT. Protein product: CASSKHRAMNTEAFF.

The V call is TRBV5-4, the J call TRBJ1-2, with unresolved D. This CDR3 comprises 14 residues. CDR1 is SGHNT, CDR2 YYREEE, per germline (reference sequence). Trimming pared 4 bases from V and 6 bases from J, leaving 16 bases between. CDR3 bases: TGTGCCAGCAGCCCTTATTATCCCCCAGATGGCTACACCTTC. It encodes CASSPYYPPDGYTF.

The chain couples TRBV6-2 or TRBV6-3 to TRBJ2-5; D is possibly TRBD2 (6 bases). Germline CDR1 MNHEY, CDR2 SVGEGT. The CDR3 covers 14 residues. Trimming shortened V by 4 bases and J by 1 base, and 10 bases separated the two germline ends. CDR3 region: CASSSRDFQETQYF. The CDR3 DNA is TGTGCCAGCAGTTCTCGGGACTTCCAAGAGACCCAGTACTTC.

This rearrangement joins TRBV10-3 to TRBJ2-7; D perhaps matches TRBD1 (5 bases). Germline CDR1 and CDR2: ENHRY and SYGVKD. This CDR3 has 14 amino acids. Between the trimmed V and J ends, which lost 7 bases and 0 bases, there was a span of 13 bases. CDR3 nucleotides: TGTGCCATCAACCCACAGGTAAACTCCTACGAGCAGTACTTC. Residues: CAINPQVNSYEQYF.

This chain connects TRBV10-3 to TRBJ2-1, with 10 bases aligning to TRBD1. The CDR3 is 14 amino acids. Germline V CDR1 and CDR2: ENHRY, SYGVKD. V trimming: 10 bases; J trimming: 10 bases; junction bases outside the gene matches: 13. The CDR3 DNA is TGTGCCACTTCCCCTGGGACAGGGGATTTCGAGCAGTTCTTC. Its translation: CATSPGTGDFEQFF.

The V and J genes are TRBV7-2 and TRBJ1-6; D unresolved. Germline-derived CDR1 and CDR2 are SGHTA and FQGNSA. The V end was cut by 1 base, the J end by 2 bases, with 9 bases between. The CDR3 covers 16 residues. CDR3 DNA sequence: TGTGCCAGCAGCTTAGGCACGACCCCCTATAATTCACCCCTCCACTTT. Protein: CASSLGTTPYNSPLHF.

This clone was seen only once. The V gene is TRBV12-3 or TRBV12-4, the J gene TRBJ2-1; TRBD2 agrees at 8 bases. J was trimmed by 9 bases and V by 7 bases; bases with no gene match: 8. The CDR3 sequence is 13 residues long. This CDR3 is CASNERERLEQFF. The CDR3, as DNA: TGTGCCAGCAACGAGCGGGAGCGGCTTGAGCAGTTCTTC.

This clone has only one observation. The chain has TRBV27 and TRBJ1-4, with a tentative D call TRBD1 (6 bases). Per germline, CDR1 MNHEY and CDR2 SMNVEV (reference sequence). The CDR3 consists of 14 residues. V was clipped by 3 bases and J by 7 bases, with 12 bases between them. The CDR3 spells CASSFRGQGEKLFF. The CDR3 DNA follows: TGTGCCAGCAGTTTCCGGGGGCAGGGTGAAAAACTGTTTTTT.

This sequence joins TRBV6-5 and TRBJ2-7; TRBD1 is a possible D gene (6 bases). CDR3 length equals 14 residues. Between the trimmed V and J ends, which lost 6 bases and 2 bases, there was a span of 14 bases. The germline V gene has CDR1 MNHEY and CDR2 SVGAGI. CDR3 sequence (DNA): TGTGCCAGCAGCGGAGGACAGTTCGCCTACGAGCAGTACGTC. It codes for CASSGGQFAYEQYV.